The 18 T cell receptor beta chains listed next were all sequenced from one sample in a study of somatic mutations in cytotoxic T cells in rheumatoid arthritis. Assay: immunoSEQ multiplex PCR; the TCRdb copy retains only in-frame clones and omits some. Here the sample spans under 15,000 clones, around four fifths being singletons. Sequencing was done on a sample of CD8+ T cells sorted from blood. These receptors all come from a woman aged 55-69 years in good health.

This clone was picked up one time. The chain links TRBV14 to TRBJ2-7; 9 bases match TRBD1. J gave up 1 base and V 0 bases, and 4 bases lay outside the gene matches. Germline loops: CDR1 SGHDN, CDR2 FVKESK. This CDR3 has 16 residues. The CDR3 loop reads CASSQDGDRVSYEQYF. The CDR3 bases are TGTGCCAGCAGCCAAGACGGGGACAGGGTTTCCTACGAGCAGTACTTC. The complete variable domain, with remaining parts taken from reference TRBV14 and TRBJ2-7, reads EAGVTQFPSHSVIEKGQTVTLRCDPISGHDNLYWYRRVMGKEIKFLLHFVKESKQDESGMPNNRFLAERTGGTYSTLKVQPAELEDSGVYFCASSQDGDRVSYEQYFGPGTRLTVT.

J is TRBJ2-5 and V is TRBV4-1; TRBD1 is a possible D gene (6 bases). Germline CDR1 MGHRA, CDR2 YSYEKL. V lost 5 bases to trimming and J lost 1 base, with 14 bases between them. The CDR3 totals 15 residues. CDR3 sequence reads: CASSDRLDSQETQYF. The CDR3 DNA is TGCGCCAGCAGCGACCGCCTGGACAGCCAAGAGACCCAGTACTTC.

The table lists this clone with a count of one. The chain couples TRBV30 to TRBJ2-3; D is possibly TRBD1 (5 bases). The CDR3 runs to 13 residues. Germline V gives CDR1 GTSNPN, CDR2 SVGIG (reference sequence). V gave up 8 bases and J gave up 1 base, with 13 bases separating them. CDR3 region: CARQQVGTDTQYF. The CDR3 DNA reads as TGTGCCAGACAACAGGTGGGCACAGATACGCAGTATTTT.

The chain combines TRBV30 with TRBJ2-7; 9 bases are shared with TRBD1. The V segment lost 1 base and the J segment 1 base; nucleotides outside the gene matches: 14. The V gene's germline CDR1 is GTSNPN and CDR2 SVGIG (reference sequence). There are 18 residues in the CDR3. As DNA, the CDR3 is TGTGCCTGGAGTGAATGGGCCTCCCCCGGGACAGGGTCCTACGAGCAGTACGTC. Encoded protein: CAWSEWASPGTGSYEQYV.

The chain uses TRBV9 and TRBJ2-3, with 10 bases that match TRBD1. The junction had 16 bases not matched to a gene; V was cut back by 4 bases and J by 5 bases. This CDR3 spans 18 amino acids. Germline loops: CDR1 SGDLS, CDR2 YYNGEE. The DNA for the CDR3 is TGTGCCAGCAGCCCCCCTCGGTCGACAGGGGGCGCGGGAGATACGCAGTATTTT. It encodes CASSPPRSTGGAGDTQYF.

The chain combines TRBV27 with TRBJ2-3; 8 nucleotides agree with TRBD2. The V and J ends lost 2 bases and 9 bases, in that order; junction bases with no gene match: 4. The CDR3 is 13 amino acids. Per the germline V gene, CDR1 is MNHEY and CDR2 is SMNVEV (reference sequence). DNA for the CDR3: TGTGCCAGCAGTTTAGGAGCGGGGGCAACGCAGTATTTT. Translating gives CASSLGAGATQYF.

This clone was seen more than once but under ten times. CDR3 in DNA: TGTGCCAGCAGCCAAACAGGGGGCGGGGAGCTGTTTTTT. This codes for CASSQTGGGELFF. The chain links TRBV7-8 to TRBJ2-2, with TRBD1 matching over 8 bases. From germline, CDR1 is SGHVS and CDR2 FQNEAQ. The junction had 3 bases not matched to a gene; V was cut back by 5 bases and J by 7 bases. The CDR3 contains 13 residues.

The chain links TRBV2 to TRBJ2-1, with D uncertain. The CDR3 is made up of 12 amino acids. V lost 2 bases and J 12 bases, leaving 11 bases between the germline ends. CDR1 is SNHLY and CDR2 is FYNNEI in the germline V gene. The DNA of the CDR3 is TGTGCCAGCAGTGAACCCTATATAGCGCAGTTCTTC. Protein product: CASSEPYIAQFF.

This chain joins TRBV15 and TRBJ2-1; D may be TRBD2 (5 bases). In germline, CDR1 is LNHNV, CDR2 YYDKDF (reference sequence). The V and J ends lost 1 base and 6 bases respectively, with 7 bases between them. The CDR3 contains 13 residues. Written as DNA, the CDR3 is TGTGCCACCAGCAGAGTTGGAGGCAATGAGCAGTTCTTC. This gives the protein CATSRVGGNEQFF.

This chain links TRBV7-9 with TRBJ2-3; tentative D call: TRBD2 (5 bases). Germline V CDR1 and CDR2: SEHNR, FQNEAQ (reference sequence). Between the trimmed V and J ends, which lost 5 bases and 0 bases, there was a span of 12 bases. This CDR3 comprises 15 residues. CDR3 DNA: TGTGCCAGCAGCGAAGGAGGACTCAGCACAGATACGCAGTATTTT. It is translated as CASSEGGLSTDTQYF.

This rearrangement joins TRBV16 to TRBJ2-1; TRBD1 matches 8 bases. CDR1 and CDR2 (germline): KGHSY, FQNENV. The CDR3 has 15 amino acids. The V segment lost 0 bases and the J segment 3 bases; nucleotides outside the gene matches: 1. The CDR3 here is CASSQSGQGYNEQFF. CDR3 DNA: TGTGCCAGCAGCCAATCCGGACAGGGCTACAATGAGCAGTTCTTC.

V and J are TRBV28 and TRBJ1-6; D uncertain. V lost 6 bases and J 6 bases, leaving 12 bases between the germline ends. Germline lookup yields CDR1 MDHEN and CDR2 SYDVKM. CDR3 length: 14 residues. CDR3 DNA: TGTGCCAGCAGATGGCCATCCCCTAATTCACCCCTCCACTTT. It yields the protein CASRWPSPNSPLHF.

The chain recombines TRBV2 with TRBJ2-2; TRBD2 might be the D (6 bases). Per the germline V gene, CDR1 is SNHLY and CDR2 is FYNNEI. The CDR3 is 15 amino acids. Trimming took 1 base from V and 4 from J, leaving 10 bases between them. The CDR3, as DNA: TGTGCCAGCAGTGAAGTGCCCGGGGGCACCGGGGAGCTGTTTTTT. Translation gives CASSEVPGGTGELFF.

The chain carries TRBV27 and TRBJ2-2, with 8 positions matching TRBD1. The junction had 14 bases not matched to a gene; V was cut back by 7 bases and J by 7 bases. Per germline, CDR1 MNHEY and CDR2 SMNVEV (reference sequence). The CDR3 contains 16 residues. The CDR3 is CASNPMGAGGSGELFF. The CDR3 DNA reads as TGTGCCAGCAACCCAATGGGGGCAGGGGGCAGCGGGGAGCTGTTTTTT.

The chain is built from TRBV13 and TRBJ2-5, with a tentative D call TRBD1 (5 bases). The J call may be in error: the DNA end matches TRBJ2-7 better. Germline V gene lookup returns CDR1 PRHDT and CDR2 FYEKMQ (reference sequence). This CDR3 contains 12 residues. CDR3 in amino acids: CASSLTGFEQYF. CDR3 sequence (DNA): TGTGCCAGCAGCTTAACAGGTTTCGAGCAGTACTTC.

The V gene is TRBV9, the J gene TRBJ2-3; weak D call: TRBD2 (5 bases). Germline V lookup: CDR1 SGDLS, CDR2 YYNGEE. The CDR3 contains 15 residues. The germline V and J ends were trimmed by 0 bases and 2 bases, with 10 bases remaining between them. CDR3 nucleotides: TGTGCCAGCAGCGTAGGGGATAGCGACACAGATACGCAGTATTTT. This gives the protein CASSVGDSDTDTQYF.

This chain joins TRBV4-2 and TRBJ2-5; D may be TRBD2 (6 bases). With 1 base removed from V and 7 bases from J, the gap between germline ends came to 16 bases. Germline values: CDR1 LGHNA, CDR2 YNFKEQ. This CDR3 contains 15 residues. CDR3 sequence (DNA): TGTGCCAGCAGCCAAGGGGCGGGGACCGGGTCGACCCAGTACTTC. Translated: CASSQGAGTGSTQYF.

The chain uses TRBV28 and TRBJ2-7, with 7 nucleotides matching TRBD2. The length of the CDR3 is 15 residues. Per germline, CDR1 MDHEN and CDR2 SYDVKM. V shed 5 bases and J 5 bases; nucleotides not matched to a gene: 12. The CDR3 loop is CASSPRGGAPDEQYF. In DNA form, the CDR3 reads TGTGCCAGCAGTCCGAGGGGAGGGGCCCCGGACGAGCAGTACTTC.